The clone carrying this T cell receptor (beta chain) was observed at least ten times. Its target is unknown. The entry originates in a study of CD8 T cells in ankylosing spondylitis. The authors made TCR beta libraries by quantitative 5'-RACE with molecular barcodes. TCRdb ran MiXCR on the 5' RACE reads and lists one entry per CDR3 protein. The table records some 120,000 distinct CDR3 sequences, around 7% of them present only once. Regarding the study as a whole: Typical of ankylosing spondylitis blood, it appeared, was a TCR beta motif of under 10 highly homologous variants. Disease-associated clones were CD8+ and fairly uncommon in peripheral blood. There was reportedly significant enrichment of clones that were disease-linked in matched ankylosing spondylitis synovial fluid.

From germline, CDR1 is ENHRY and CDR2 SYGVKD. This CDR3 has 17 residues. The V end was cut by 0 bases, the J end by 2 bases, with 17 bases between. The chain has TRBV10-3 and TRBJ2-7; D is undetermined. Source material: blood, either unsorted or a sorted T cell fraction (not recorded which). This sequence originates from a male donor with ankylosing spondylitis or in good health (not recorded which). DNA of the CDR3: TGTGCCATCAGTGAGTCTCTCTTCGGAAGGAAGACCTACGAGCAGTACTTC. It is translated as CAISESLFGRKTYEQYF.